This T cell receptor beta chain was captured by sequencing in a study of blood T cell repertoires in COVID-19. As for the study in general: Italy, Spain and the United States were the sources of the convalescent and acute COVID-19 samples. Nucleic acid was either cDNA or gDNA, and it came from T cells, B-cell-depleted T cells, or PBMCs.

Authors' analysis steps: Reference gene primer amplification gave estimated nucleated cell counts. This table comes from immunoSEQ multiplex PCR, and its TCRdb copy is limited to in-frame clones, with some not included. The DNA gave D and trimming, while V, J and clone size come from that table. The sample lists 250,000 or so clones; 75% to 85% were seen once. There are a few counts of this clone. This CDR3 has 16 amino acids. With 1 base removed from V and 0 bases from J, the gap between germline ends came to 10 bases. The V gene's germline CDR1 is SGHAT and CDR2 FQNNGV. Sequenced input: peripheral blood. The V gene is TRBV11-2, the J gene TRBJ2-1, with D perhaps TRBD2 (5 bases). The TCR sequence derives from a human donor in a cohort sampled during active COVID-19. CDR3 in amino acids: CASSLVAGDSYNEQFF. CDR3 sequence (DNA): TGTGCCAGCAGCTTAGTGGCCGGGGACTCCTACAATGAGCAGTTCTTC.